The 20 T cell receptor beta chains below come from one sample, sequenced in a study of cytotoxic CD8 clonotypes in ibrutinib-treated CLL. This table comes from immunoSEQ multiplex PCR, and its TCRdb copy is limited to in-frame clones, with some not included. The table includes 160,000 or so clones, around nine tenths detected once. Sequenced here: PBMCs, sampled at disease progression, from a patient treated with ibrutinib. These TCRs come from a human donor with chronic lymphocytic leukemia.

This clone was seen a few times. The chain carries TRBV2 and TRBJ1-2, with D perhaps TRBD1 (5 bases). Trimming pared 3 bases from V and 2 bases from J, leaving 16 bases between. The CDR3 consists of 16 residues. In germline, CDR1 is SNHLY, CDR2 FYNNEI. The CDR3 region is CASSDLAGHANYGYTF. For the CDR3, the DNA is TGTGCCAGCAGTGATCTGGCAGGGCACGCAAACTATGGCTACACCTTC.

This rearrangement joins TRBV2 to TRBJ1-4; TRBD1 agrees at 8 bases. Germline CDR1 reads SNHLY; CDR2 reads FYNNEI. CDR3 length equals 14 residues. The ends lost 7 bases at V and 4 bases at J; junction bases unmatched: 5. In DNA form, the CDR3 reads TGTGCCAGCAACTTCAGGGGGCTTAATGAAAAACTGTTTTTT. Protein sequence: CASNFRGLNEKLFF.

This rearrangement joins TRBV7-2 to TRBJ2-7; 7 bases are shared with TRBD1. Germline lookup yields CDR1 SGHTA and CDR2 FQGNSA. J gave up 3 bases and V 0 bases, and 5 bases lay outside the gene matches. The CDR3 consists of 15 residues. The CDR3 DNA sequence: TGTGCCAGCAGCTTAGCAGGGGGCGATATCTACGAGCAGTACTTC. Encoded protein: CASSLAGGDIYEQYF.

The chain has TRBV7-9 and TRBJ2-2; tentatively, D is TRBD1 (6 bases). The V gene lost 5 bases and the J gene lost 7 bases, with 14 bases spanning the gap. Germline assignment: CDR1 SEHNR and CDR2 FQNEAQ (reference sequence). The CDR3 loop spans 14 amino acids. CDR3 sequence reads: CASSKIQGYGELFF. The CDR3 region has the DNA TGTGCCAGCAGCAAGATACAGGGTTACGGGGAGCTGTTTTTT.

In this sample, this clone turned up once. The chain links TRBV29-1 to TRBJ2-5; D is undetermined. CDR1 and CDR2 from the germline V gene are SQVTM and ANQGSEA. V lost 4 bases, J lost 4 bases, and 13 bases lay in between. This CDR3 region has 13 residues. CDR3 DNA: TGCAGCGTTGCGTCTAGTGGTGTAGAGACCCAGTACTTC. It codes for CSVASSGVETQYF. Full variable domain (rest looked up from reference TRBV29-1 and TRBJ2-5): SAVISQKPSRDICQRGTSLTIQCQVDSQVTMMFWYRQQPGQSLTLIATANQGSEATYESGFVIDKFPISRPNLTFSTLTVSNMSPEDSSIYLCSVASSGVETQYFGPGTRLLVL.

The chain has TRBV7-3 and TRBJ2-3; TRBD2 agrees at 10 bases. J lost 7 bases, V lost 1 base, and 17 bases had no gene match. Germline lookup yields CDR1 SGHTA and CDR2 FQGTGA. This CDR3 has 19 amino acids. The CDR3 is CASSLIRGEVASGRNTQYF. CDR3 in DNA: TGTGCCAGCAGCTTAATCCGGGGCGAAGTGGCTAGCGGGAGAAATACGCAGTATTTT.

This chain joins TRBV7-2 and TRBJ2-6, with D possibly TRBD1 on 5 matching bases. V lost 1 base to trimming and J lost 2 bases, with 12 bases between them. Germline-derived CDR1 and CDR2 are SGHTA and FQGNSA. The length of the CDR3 is 17 residues. The CDR3: CASSLGIETAGANVLTF. The DNA for the CDR3 is TGTGCCAGCAGCTTAGGGATAGAGACAGCTGGGGCCAACGTCCTGACTTTC.

The rearrangement joins TRBV29-1 to TRBJ2-7, with D uncertain. The germline V gene encodes CDR1 SQVTM and CDR2 ANQGSEA. This CDR3 is 10 amino acids long. Trimming removed 4 bases at V and 7 bases at J, with 8 bases between. Here the CDR3 DNA reads TGCAGCGTTGGCGGTCCGGAGCAGTACTTC. It specifies CSVGGPEQYF.

The chain employs TRBV19 and TRBJ1-2; 7 positions match TRBD1. Trimming at V came to 5 bases and at J to 4 bases, leaving 10 bases not matched to a gene. The CDR3 spans 15 residues. Germline CDR1 reads LNHDA; CDR2 reads SQIVND (reference sequence). The CDR3 DNA is TGTGCCAGTAGTCTCCCCGGGACAGAGAGCTATGGCTACACCTTC. This encodes CASSLPGTESYGYTF.

The chain recombines TRBV7-2 with TRBJ1-2, with D unresolved. With 2 bases removed from V and 8 bases from J, the gap between germline ends came to 12 bases. The CDR3 has 13 residues. Germline V gene lookup returns CDR1 SGHTA and CDR2 FQGNSA. For the CDR3, the DNA is TGTGCCAGCAGCTTAAAGGATGGCTTGGGCTACACCTTC. Translated, it gives CASSLKDGLGYTF.

The chain employs TRBV7-2 and TRBJ2-7; D is perhaps TRBD1 (6 bases). The germline CDR1 and CDR2 sequences are SGHTA and FQGNSA. The CDR3 covers 14 residues. Trimming removed 4 bases at V and 7 bases at J, with 17 bases between. The CDR3 nucleotides are TGTGCCAGCAGCTCAGTACAGGGTTTGGGTGAGCAGTACTTC. It yields the protein CASSSVQGLGEQYF.

This chain links TRBV7-9 with TRBJ2-3; TRBD2 agrees at 7 bases. This CDR3 contains 17 residues. After removal of 0 bases from V and 5 bases from J, the junction contained 11 bases not matched to a gene. Looked up from germline, CDR1 is SEHNR and CDR2 is FQNEAQ (reference sequence). The CDR3 region is CASSLAGLGLSQDTQYF. The CDR3 nucleotides are TGTGCCAGCAGCTTAGCAGGACTAGGACTTTCACAAGATACGCAGTATTTT.

The J gene is TRBJ2-1, the V gene TRBV21-1. TRBV21-1 is a pseudogene segment. The CDR3 length is 12 residues. This CDR3 is CASRKESVEQFF. As DNA, the CDR3 is TGTGCCAGCAGAAAAGAAAGTGTTGAGCAGTTCTTC.

V and J are TRBV30 and TRBJ2-3; D tentatively reads TRBD1 or TRBD2 (5 bases each). Germline CDR1 reads GTSNPN; CDR2 reads SVGIG (reference sequence). Trimming took 0 bases from V and 6 from J, leaving 13 bases between them. This CDR3 contains 14 residues. The CDR3 loop reads CAWSVGIEGDTQYF. The CDR3 coding sequence is TGTGCCTGGAGTGTAGGCATTGAGGGGGATACGCAGTATTTT.

Written as DNA, the CDR3 is TGTGCCAGCAGCTTAGCCGGGGGAGGATTTTACGAGCAGTACTTC. Translating gives CASSLAGGGFYEQYF. This chain uses TRBV7-6 with TRBJ2-7, with D tentatively TRBD2 (6 bases). V was pared by 0 bases and J by 4 bases, with 13 bases between. Looked up from germline, CDR1 is SGHVS and CDR2 is FNYEAQ. This CDR3 has 15 amino acids.

V gene TRBV30 combines with J gene TRBJ2-5; TRBD1 agrees at 7 bases. Germline assignment: CDR1 GTSNPN and CDR2 SVGIG (reference sequence). The CDR3 totals 14 residues. V shed 0 bases and J 4 bases; nucleotides not matched to a gene: 5. This chain's CDR3 is CAWSVQGFLETQYF. CDR3 DNA: TGTGCCTGGAGTGTACAGGGGTTCTTAGAGACCCAGTACTTC. Together with reference TRBV30 and TRBJ2-5, the CDR3 gives the full variable domain: SQTIHQWPATLVQPVGSPLSLECTVEGTSNPNLYWYRQAAGRGLQLLFYSVGIGQISSEVPQNLSASRPQDRQFILSSKKLLLSDSGFYLCAWSVQGFLETQYFGPGTRLLVL.

This clone has a handful of counts. The V call is TRBV6-1, the J call TRBJ1-1; 7 positions match TRBD1. V trimming: 7 bases; J trimming: 4 bases; junction bases outside the gene matches: 6. The CDR3 is 13 amino acids. Germline loops: CDR1 MNHNS, CDR2 SASEGT. CDR3 nucleotide sequence: TGTGCCAGCACCGCAGGGGGGGTCACTGAAGCTTTCTTT. The encoded protein is CASTAGGVTEAFF.

CDR3 protein: CASNAGSQLYTGELFF. The CDR3 DNA sequence: TGTGCCAGCAATGCGGGATCGCAGTTGTACACCGGGGAGCTGTTTTTT. The J gene is TRBJ2-2, the V gene TRBV27; perhaps TRBD2 as D (6 bases). The V gene lost 7 bases and the J gene lost 3 bases, with 18 bases spanning the gap. Germline V lookup: CDR1 MNHEY, CDR2 SMNVEV (reference sequence). The CDR3 extends over 16 amino acids.

This sequence joins TRBV15 and TRBJ2-1; either TRBD1 or TRBD2 may supply D (5 bases each). Germline V gene sequence: CDR1 LNHNV, CDR2 YYDKDF (reference sequence). This CDR3 has 15 amino acids. V was pared by 2 bases and J by 10 bases, with 18 bases between. DNA of the CDR3: TGTGCCACCAGCAGACCCGGGACCGTTCCAGGAGAGCAGTTCTTC. The encoded protein is CATSRPGTVPGEQFF.

V usage is TRBV9 and J usage is TRBJ2-5; 11 positions match TRBD2. V was clipped by 0 bases and J by 4 bases; unmatched bases: 8. This CDR3 is built from 17 residues. Germline-derived CDR1 and CDR2 are SGDLS and YYNGEE. The CDR3, as DNA: TGTGCCAGCAGCGTAGCTACTAGCGGGAGCGTAAGAGAGACCCAGTACTTC. It translates to CASSVATSGSVRETQYF. Full variable domain (rest looked up from reference TRBV9 and TRBJ2-5): DSGVTQTPKHLITATGQRVTLRCSPRSGDLSVYWYQQSLDQGLQFLIQYYNGEERAKGNILERFSAQQFPDLHSELNLSSLELGDSALYFCASSVATSGSVRETQYFGPGTRLLVL.